This T cell receptor beta chain was captured in a study of cytomegalovirus exposure and HLA in healthy donors listed by TCRdb under 2017. For the wider study: The roughly 650 repertoires of the first cohort and the 110 or so validation repertoires were produced on the same platform, according to a later analysis. The aim of the study was to test whether cataloging public T cell receptors could identify signatures of past pathogen exposure. Along with the approximately 650-subject first cohort, a separate validation cohort of approximately 110 different subjects was used. The study combined high-throughput TCR immunosequencing, statistical association of individual TCRs with disease status, and machine learning to predict cytomegalovirus infection status.

At the junction V is shortened by 3 bases and J by 0 bases, with 10 bases in between. From the cysteine up to the phenylalanine, the CDR3 has a length of 15 residues. Only the CDR3 portion is preserved as DNA: 45 bases, with reading frame beginning at the first base. The germline V gene gives CDR1 as SGHTA and CDR2 as FQGNSA. Library preparation was by the immunoSEQ multiplex PCR assay. Per the original workflow: A statistical classification framework was developed to diagnose cytomegalovirus status using the catalog of TCR beta chain sequences. TCRdb stores this immuneACCESS table with in-frame sequences only. Part of the clones is absent; in the studies checked, under half of the shortfall reflects unresolved V genes, and no reason is known for the rest. The DNA was the basis for D and trimming; V, J and clone size are from that table. The sample profile shows some 330,000 clones; 75% to 90% of them were found once. The ten largest clones take up 0.7% to 0.85% of the sample.

The donors belonged to the validation cohort of roughly 120 subjects, which was separate from the 666-subject first cohort. Of note for this clone: Its antigen remains unidentified. Base quality data are lacking; no much larger clone is found one base away.

Points the paper makes about the study in general: The classifier was reported to diagnose cytomegalovirus status with high specificity and sensitivity in both the original and validation cohorts. The authors suggested that the approach could potentially be generalized to other disease states and immunological phenotypes. The validation cohort had no HLA typing available for a later analysis, so co-occurrence within that cohort was assessed over all 120 or so repertoires. The study listed 150 to 200 TCR beta chains as associated with cytomegalovirus. In vitro tests confirmed that three of the cytomegalovirus-associated TCR beta chains recognize cytomegalovirus antigens. While some public TCRs were present in many individuals, most TCR sequences turned up only very rarely across donors. In a later analysis, TCRs clustered in the first cohort were found to also tend to co-occur in the approximately 120 validation repertoires, with approximately 95% of cluster scores above 0.

The chain was built from TRBV7-2 and TRBJ2-3, with TRBD1 perhaps the D gene, on 6 matching bases. Sequenced: PBMCs. The clonotype comes from a woman younger than 35 in good health and CMV-seronegative. The sequenced DNA: TGTGCCAGCAGCTTCAGGGGCCAGAGCACAGATACGCAGTATTTT. Translated, it gives CASSFRGQSTDTQYF.